This TCR beta chain derives from a study of blood T cell repertoires in COVID-19. CDR3 size: 14 residues. V lost 1 base and J 4 bases, leaving 11 bases between the germline ends. The germline V gene encodes CDR1 SEHNR and CDR2 FQNEAQ (reference sequence). Sequencing was performed with immunoSEQ multiplex PCR; in TCRdb, only in-frame clones are kept and a portion is missing. The table has about 280,000 clones, around 89% seen once. The chain joins TRBV7-9 to TRBJ2-7; perhaps TRBD2 as D (6 bases). This receptor was obtained from a woman aged 60-70 years in a cohort exposed to, infected with or recovered from COVID-19 (not recorded which). Sample: PBMCs or T cells enriched from blood (not recorded which). CDR3 sequence reads: CASSLDGGKYEQYF. The DNA for the CDR3 is TGTGCCAGCAGCTTAGACGGCGGGAAGTACGAGCAGTACTTC.